This TCR beta chain was recovered during a study of graft-versus-host responses after intestinal transplantation. In its sample, this clone was seen a few times. Overall study findings and caveats: Declining HvG levels early post-transplant were linked to peak circulating GvH clone levels.

Profiling relied on immunoSEQ multiplex PCR, and the TCRdb table lists in-frame clones only, not all of them. The sample has around 19,000 clones, approximately 45% seen once. CDR3 length: 15 amino acids. Trimming cost V 5 bases and J 0 bases, with 14 bases left between them. Per the germline V gene, CDR1 is MNHEY and CDR2 is SVGAGI. The receptor was derived from a human patient who received an intestinal transplant. The sample was alloreactive CD4+ T cells from a mixed lymphocyte reaction culture, taken before intestinal transplant. Subset indicated: CFSE-low proliferating T cells sorted from approximately 6-day pre-transplant mixed lymphocyte reaction (GvH or HvG direction). The rearrangement links TRBV6-5 to TRBJ2-7; a weak D match, TRBD1 (6 bases). The CDR3 sequence is CASSTDRASSYEQYF. CDR3 sequence (DNA): TGTGCCAGCAGTACGGACAGAGCGAGCTCCTACGAGCAGTACTTC.